This T cell receptor beta chain was identified during a study of graft-versus-host responses after intestinal transplantation. Study-wide context: Multivisceral, liver-intestinal, or isolated intestinal transplants were received by the recipients. Induction with anti-thymocyte globulin, then tacrolimus and steroids for approximately three years, was given to all recipients.

The table came from immunoSEQ multiplex PCR; TCRdb's copy has only in-frame clones and leaves some out. Of 95,000 or so clones in the sample, 90% were seen once. Whole-study findings and limits: Detection of GvH clones occurred in recipient marrow, and some had their first appearance in ileum or blood. Elevated graft-versus-host to host-versus-graft clonal ratios in allografts were recorded for patients with graft-donor T cell macrochimerism.

Comments on this clone: Its specificity is not known.

Specimen: PBMCs, collected 450 to 460 days after intestinal transplant. This sequence was found in a human patient who received an intestinal transplant, so some T cells may come from the graft donor.

The CDR3 sequence is CASSLRGSGANVLTF. The CDR3 nucleotides read TGTGCCAGCAGCTTGAGGGGCTCTGGGGCCAACGTCCTGACTTTC. The chain uses TRBV5-4 and TRBJ2-6, with D possibly TRBD1 on 5 matching bases. The V gene lost 1 base and the J gene lost 0 bases, with 5 bases spanning the gap. CDR1 is SGHNT and CDR2 is YYREEE in the germline V gene (reference sequence). CDR3 length: 15 residues.